These 28 T cell receptor beta chains originate from one sample sequenced in a study of OX40 agonist ivuxolimab in advanced cancers. The library came from the immunoSEQ multiplex PCR assay. In its TCRdb copy, this immuneACCESS table keeps in-frame sequences only and misses some clones. Where compared with another copy, unresolved V genes explain less than half of these, and the others have no known cause. The sample data list 45,000 or so clones, and 80% to 90% of these were observed just once. The top ten clones comprise about 15% of the sample. Here the sequenced sample was CD4+ or CD8+ T cells sorted from blood, taken in a trial of the OX40 agonist ivuxolimab. The receptor set was obtained from an adult with an advanced solid tumor such as melanoma, head and neck, liver or kidney cancer.

As to this clone: Other DNA variants within this sample encode the same CDR3. This chain links TRBV9 with TRBJ1-2; D not resolved. The CDR3 length is 12 residues. Germline assignment: CDR1 SGDLS and CDR2 YYNGEE. The V end was cut by 3 bases, the J end by 1 base, with 4 bases between. This chain's CDR3 is CASSEGNYGYTF. The CDR3 DNA reads TGTGCCAGCAGCGAGGGTAACTATGGCTACACCTTC.

The chain carries TRBV5-1 and TRBJ2-5; 8 bases match TRBD2. Germline lookup yields CDR1 SGHRS and CDR2 YFSETQ. The junction had 9 bases not matched to a gene; V was cut back by 4 bases and J by 4 bases. This CDR3 is built from 15 residues. The CDR3 sequence: CASSPSIGLAETQYF. The CDR3 DNA reads TGCGCCAGCAGCCCGTCGATTGGACTAGCAGAGACCCAGTACTTC. The complete variable domain, with remaining parts taken from reference TRBV5-1 and TRBJ2-5, reads KAGVTQTPRYLIKTRGQQVTLSCSPISGHRSVSWYQQTPGQGLQFLFEYFSETQRNKGNFPGRFSGRQFSNSRSEMNVSTLELGDSALYLCASSPSIGLAETQYFGPGTRLLVL.

V is TRBV27 and J is TRBJ2-4, with 7 nucleotides matching TRBD1. The CDR3 runs to 16 residues. The germline V gene encodes CDR1 MNHEY and CDR2 SMNVEV (reference sequence). The junction had 8 bases not matched to a gene; V was cut back by 6 bases and J by 0 bases. CDR3: CASSPGTAIAKNIQYF. The CDR3 region has the DNA TGTGCCAGCAGCCCCGGGACAGCAATAGCCAAAAACATTCAGTACTTC.

This clone was detected once. The gene calls are TRBV9 and TRBJ1-3; TRBD1 might be the D (5 bases). CDR1 and CDR2 from the germline V gene are SGDLS and YYNGEE. CDR3 size: 18 residues. The ends were cut back, 4 bases at V and 0 bases at J, with 20 bases in the middle. CDR3 protein: CASSSNTREGLSGNTIYF. Written as DNA, the CDR3 is TGTGCCAGCAGCTCAAATACCAGGGAAGGGCTCTCTGGAAACACCATATATTTT.

This clone appeared once. V and J are TRBV14 and TRBJ1-3; a possible D gene is TRBD1 (5 bases). Germline assignment: CDR1 SGHDN and CDR2 FVKESK. This CDR3 region has 15 residues. V lost 4 bases and J 4 bases, leaving 14 bases between the germline ends. CDR3 sequence (DNA): TGTGCCAGCAGCCGCTTTCAGGGTGTCGGAAACACCATATATTTT. Translating it yields CASSRFQGVGNTIYF.

The chain carries TRBV18 and TRBJ1-5; D gene uncertain. Germline V CDR1 and CDR2: KGHSH, LQKENI. Trimming stripped 2 bases from V and 0 bases from J, with 11 bases between. The CDR3 spans 16 residues. In DNA, the CDR3 is TGTGCCAGCTCACCAAAGCCTGGATATAGCAATCAGCCCCAGCATTTT. Its translation is CASSPKPGYSNQPQHF. Supplemented by reference TRBV18 and TRBJ1-5, the full variable domain reads NAGVMQNPRHLVRRRGQEARLRCSPMKGHSHVYWYRQLPEEGLKFMVYLQKENIIDESGMPKERFSAEFPKEGPSILRIQQVVRGDSAAYFCASSPKPGYSNQPQHFGDGTRLSIL.

V gene TRBV7-8 combines with J gene TRBJ2-1; 10 bases are a match to TRBD2. Germline values: CDR1 SGHVS, CDR2 FQNEAQ. This CDR3 contains 16 residues. V was pared by 2 bases and J by 4 bases, with 5 bases of the junction left unmatched. CDR3 amino acids: CASSLPGTSVYNEQFF. For the CDR3, the DNA is TGTGCCAGCAGCTTACCCGGGACTAGCGTTTACAATGAGCAGTTCTTC.

The rearrangement uses TRBV21-1 and TRBJ1-2. TRBV21-1 is shown as a pseudogene. The CDR3 is made up of 12 amino acids. The CDR3 spells CASRPGEDGYTF. The CDR3 nucleotides read TGTGCCAGCCGACCAGGGGAGGACGGCTACACCTTC.

The chain carries TRBV6-1 and TRBJ1-5; 7 positions agree with TRBD1. The CDR3 has 14 amino acids. V lost 5 bases and J lost 7; bases outside the gene matches: 8. CDR1 MNHNS and CDR2 SASEGT come from the germline V gene. The CDR3 sequence: CASSSTGLGQPQHF. CDR3 bases: TGTGCCAGCAGTTCGACAGGGTTGGGACAGCCCCAGCATTTT.

CDR3 amino acids: CASSGGTSGGHEQFF. CDR3 nucleotide sequence: TGCGCCAGCAGTGGGGGGACTAGCGGGGGTCATGAGCAGTTCTTC. This chain connects TRBV10-1 to TRBJ2-1; 14 nucleotides align to TRBD2. CDR3 length: 15 amino acids. Trimming removed 4 bases from V and 8 bases from J; junction bases left unmatched: 4. CDR1 is WNHNN and CDR2 is SYGVQD in the germline V gene (reference sequence).

In this sample, this clone is medium-sized. CDR3 sequence reads: CLVLAGGSYNEQFF. The CDR3 DNA follows: TGTCTGGTTTTGGCGGGAGGCTCCTACAATGAGCAGTTCTTC. The chain combines TRBV7-2 with TRBJ2-1; 8 positions agree with TRBD2. Germline values: CDR1 SGHTA, CDR2 FQGNSA. This CDR3 spans 14 amino acids.

By share of the sample, this clone is medium-sized. The chain has TRBV7-9 and TRBJ2-7; 8 positions agree with TRBD1. The CDR3 sequence is 15 residues long. Trimming took 4 bases from V and 3 from J; bases not matched to a gene: 8. Germline lookup yields CDR1 SEHNR and CDR2 FQNEAQ (reference sequence). The DNA for the CDR3 is TGTGCCAGCAGCTCCACCGGGACAGGTGTCTACGAGCAGTACTTC. It is translated as CASSSTGTGVYEQYF.

The rearrangement joins TRBV7-8 to TRBJ2-7, with D possibly matching TRBD1 (5 bases). CDR3 length: 14 residues. Germline values: CDR1 SGHVS, CDR2 FQNEAQ. The V end was cut by 6 bases, the J end by 3 bases, with 15 bases between. CDR3 DNA: TGTGCCAGCAGTTCGACAGCCCATTACTACGAGCAGTACTTC. Its protein is CASSSTAHYYEQYF. The full variable domain, with the rest looked up from reference TRBV7-8 and TRBJ2-7, is GAGVSQSPRYKVAKRGQDVALRCDPISGHVSLFWYQQALGQGPEFLTYFQNEAQLDKSGLPSDRFFAERPEGSVSTLKIQRTQQEDSAVYLCASSSTAHYYEQYFGPGTRLTVT.

As regards this clone: At one end the junction does not follow the germline gene, possibly because of a read error. The chain links TRBV7-9 to TRBJ2-2; unclear D gene. Looked up from germline, CDR1 is SEHNR and CDR2 is FQNEAQ (reference sequence). The CDR3 totals 12 residues. The CDR3 is CASRLATGELFF. CDR3 coding DNA: TGTGCCAGCAGATTAGCCACCGGGGAGCTGTTTTTT. Together with reference TRBV7-9 and TRBJ2-2, the CDR3 gives the full variable domain: DTGVSQNPRHKITKRGQNVTFRCDPISEHNRLYWYRQTLGQGPEFLTYFQNEAQLEKSRLLSDRFSAERPKGSFSTLEIQRTEQGDSAMYLCASRLATGELFFGEGSRLTVL.

J is TRBJ1-5 and V is TRBV27; 7 bases line up with TRBD1. The CDR3 is 15 residues long. From germline, CDR1 is MNHEY and CDR2 SMNVEV (reference sequence). V shed 0 bases and J 2 bases; nucleotides not matched to a gene: 1. In DNA, the CDR3 is TGTGCCAGCAGTTTATCTCAGGGGGGCAATCAGCCCCAGCATTTT. It yields the protein CASSLSQGGNQPQHF.

The chain is built from TRBV4-1 and TRBJ2-5; D not certain. The CDR3 has 14 amino acids. Trimming took 0 bases from V and 5 from J, leaving 10 bases between them. CDR1 is MGHRA, CDR2 YSYEKL, per germline. CDR3 sequence: CASSQERTVETQYF. CDR3 DNA sequence: TGCGCCAGCAGCCAAGAGAGGACCGTCGAGACCCAGTACTTC.

The chain has TRBV19 and TRBJ1-1, with no clear D. Trimming stripped 7 bases from V and 4 bases from J, with 7 bases between. Germline CDR1 is LNHDA and CDR2 is SQIVND (reference sequence). The CDR3 length is 11 residues. The DNA for the CDR3 is TGTGCCAGTATGCGGGGCACTGAAGCTTTCTTT. It yields the protein CASMRGTEAFF.

This clone came up a few times. The V call is TRBV7-8, the J call TRBJ2-3, with D perhaps matching TRBD2 (5 bases). Germline V CDR1 and CDR2: SGHVS, FQNEAQ. V was clipped by 10 bases and J by 0 bases, with 17 bases between them. The CDR3 covers 15 residues. The CDR3: CATTGRGVSTDTQYF. The CDR3 DNA is TGTGCCACAACCGGCCGGGGAGTAAGCACAGATACGCAGTATTTT.

The chain couples TRBV4-1 to TRBJ2-3; no definite D call. From germline, CDR1 is MGHRA and CDR2 YSYEKL. This CDR3 comprises 14 residues. V was cut by 1 base and J by 0 bases, with 5 bases left in between. This chain's CDR3 is CASSQVGSTDTQYF. As DNA, the CDR3 is TGCGCCAGCAGCCAAGTTGGGAGCACAGATACGCAGTATTTT.

The chain is built from TRBV6-1 and TRBJ1-5; no clear D gene. Trimming took off 7 bases at V and 0 bases at J, with 13 bases between the two ends. Germline V gene lookup returns CDR1 MNHNS and CDR2 SASEGT. The CDR3 is made up of 15 amino acids. The CDR3 bases are TGTGCCAGCAACTTTCAAGGTATTAGCAATCAGCCCCAGCATTTT. Translated: CASNFQGISNQPQHF.

The chain joins TRBV5-1 to TRBJ2-3; 8 bases are shared with TRBD2. Per the germline V gene, CDR1 is SGHRS and CDR2 is YFSETQ. CDR3 length equals 14 residues. The V and J ends lost 1 base and 3 bases, in that order; junction bases with no gene match: 1. The CDR3 spells CASSLSGGTDTQYF. Written as DNA, the CDR3 is TGCGCCAGCAGCTTGAGCGGGGGAACAGATACGCAGTATTTT.

The chain links TRBV5-8 to TRBJ2-1; D possibly corresponds to TRBD2 (6 bases). This CDR3 is 18 amino acids long. V was trimmed by 1 base and J by 10 bases, leaving 27 bases between them. From germline, CDR1 is SGHTS and CDR2 YDEGEE. The CDR3 DNA reads as TGTGCCAGCAGCTTGTTCCGGGCTAGCGCTAGCCAGCAGAGCGAGCAGTTCTTC. Its translation: CASSLFRASASQQSEQFF. The full variable domain, with the rest looked up from reference TRBV5-8 and TRBJ2-1, is EAGVTQSPTHLIKTRGQQATLRCSPISGHTSVYWYQQALGLGLQFLLWYDEGEERNRGNFPPRFSGRQFPNYSSELNVNALELEDSALYLCASSLFRASASQQSEQFFGPGTRLTVL.

V gene TRBV9 combines with J gene TRBJ2-7, with D possibly being TRBD1 (6 bases). Germline CDR1 reads SGDLS; CDR2 reads YYNGEE. Trimming stripped 0 bases from V and 5 bases from J, with 15 bases between. This CDR3 contains 15 residues. CDR3 region: CASSVGVQGPNEQYF. The CDR3 nucleotides are TGTGCCAGCAGCGTAGGGGTACAGGGCCCTAACGAGCAGTACTTC.

The CDR3 nucleotides are TGTGCCAGCAGCTCTACGGAGGGGTTGCTTGAGCAGTTCTTC. Its translation is CASSSTEGLLEQFF. The rearrangement joins TRBV13 to TRBJ2-1; TRBD2 is a possible D gene (6 bases). The CDR3 length is 14 residues. The ends were cut back, 4 bases at V and 9 bases at J, with 16 bases in the middle. In germline, CDR1 is PRHDT, CDR2 FYEKMQ (reference sequence).

In the case of this clone: This likely reflects a read error, since a far larger clone is one base away. This chain uses TRBV9 with TRBJ1-2, with TRBD1 identical over 7 bases. Germline V gene lookup returns CDR1 SGDLS and CDR2 YYNGEE. The CDR3 runs to 14 residues. The CDR3 DNA is TGTGCCCGCAGCCCAGGGGGGGGAAACTATGGCTACACCTTC. Translation gives CARSPGGGNYGYTF.

The rearrangement uses TRBV27 and TRBJ2-3, with 7 bases aligning to TRBD2. V shed 5 bases and J 2 bases; nucleotides not matched to a gene: 7. Per germline, CDR1 MNHEY and CDR2 SMNVEV (reference sequence). The CDR3 totals 15 residues. CDR3 DNA sequence: TGTGCCAGCAGTCCTCGGAGCGGGGCCACAGATACGCAGTATTTT. This gives the protein CASSPRSGATDTQYF.

The genes are TRBV4-1 and TRBJ1-2, with D uncertain. V was trimmed by 4 bases and J by 1 base, leaving 22 bases between them. CDR3 length: 18 residues. Germline CDR1 reads MGHRA; CDR2 reads YSYEKL. This chain's CDR3 is CASSLGRAGGNLNYGYTF. In nucleotides, the CDR3 is TGCGCCAGCAGCCTGGGGAGGGCAGGTGGGAATCTTAACTATGGCTACACCTTC.

This clone was recorded a few times. The J gene is TRBJ2-1, the V gene TRBV16; 9 positions agree with TRBD1. The CDR3 covers 13 residues. Trimming cost V 7 bases and J 5 bases; bases outside gene matches: 3. Germline loops: CDR1 KGHSY, CDR2 FQNENV. In DNA, the CDR3 is TGTGCCAGCAAGGGGACAGGGCACAATGAGCAGTTCTTC. Its translation: CASKGTGHNEQFF. Filled out from reference TRBV16 and TRBJ2-1, the complete variable domain reads GEEVAQTPKHLVRGEGQKAKLYCAPIKGHSYVFWYQQVLKNEFKFLISFQNENVFDETGMPKERFSAKCLPNSPCSLEIQATKLEDSAVYFCASKGTGHNEQFFGPGTRLTVL.